These 32 T cell receptor beta chains originate from one sample sequenced in a study of T cells in Graves' hyperthyroidism and ophthalmopathy. There were TCR beta CDR3 regions amplified from RNA transcripts. With the HTBI primer set, the TCR CDR3 went through a first round of RT-PCR. MiXCR was run by TCRdb on the multiplex PCR reads, yielding one entry per CDR3 protein. Of more than 450,000 distinct CDR3 sequences in the sample, 20% were seen once. The source material was blood. The receptor set was obtained from a man between 40 and 49 years old with Graves' ophthalmopathy.

This clonotype was recorded many times. The V and J genes are TRBV2 and TRBJ1-2, with D perhaps matching TRBD1 (6 bases). CDR3 length equals 14 residues. The V gene lost 5 bases and the J gene lost 6 bases, with 16 bases spanning the gap. Germline CDR1 reads SNHLY; CDR2 reads FYNNEI. CDR3 in DNA: TGTGCCAGCAGTAGAGACGACAGGTTAGATGGCTACACCTTC. As protein: CASSRDDRLDGYTF.

The table lists this clonotype with a count of one. Possible read error: a much larger clone is one base away. This chain links TRBV28 with TRBJ2-3; TRBD2 aligns across 7 bases. The CDR3 contains 14 residues. Germline CDR1 is MDHEN and CDR2 is SYDVKM. The CDR3 region has the DNA TGTGTCAGCAGACGGGGACTACCCACAGATACGCAGTATTTT. Residues: CVSRRGLPTDTQYF.

In this sample, this clonotype turned up a few times. This chain joins TRBV7-3 and TRBJ1-1; D uncertain. Trimming removed 4 bases from V and 4 bases from J, with 13 bases in between. This CDR3 contains 14 residues. The germline gives CDR1 SGHTA, CDR2 FQGTGA. CDR3 DNA: TGTGCCAGCAGCTCGTCCGACGTACGCACTGAAGCTTTCTTT. Translation gives CASSSSDVRTEAFF.

V usage is TRBV3-1 and J usage is TRBJ2-5; D gene unclear. Trimming pared 0 bases from V and 13 bases from J, leaving 15 bases between. Germline values: CDR1 LGHDT, CDR2 YNNKEL (reference sequence). There are 13 residues in the CDR3. CDR3 DNA sequence: TGTGCCAGCAGCCAAGAAATAGCCCCGGGTCTGTACTTC. It specifies CASSQEIAPGLYF.

This clonotype has a count of ten or more. The V call is TRBV30, the J call TRBJ1-2, with D hard to call. The V and J ends lost 2 bases and 1 base respectively, with 5 bases between them. In germline, CDR1 is GTSNPN, CDR2 SVGIG (reference sequence). CDR3 size: 12 residues. As DNA, the CDR3 is TGTGCCTGGAGTAAAGTTAACTATGGCTACACCTTC. Its translation is CAWSKVNYGYTF.

This rearrangement joins TRBV6-1 to TRBJ1-1; no clear D gene. This CDR3 is 13 amino acids long. Germline V gives CDR1 MNHNS, CDR2 SASEGT. V lost 5 bases, J lost 4 bases, and 11 bases lay in between. CDR3 in DNA: TGTGCCAGCAGTCTAAGACAAACCACTGAAGCTTTCTTT. It codes for CASSLRQTTEAFF.

The sample holds many counts of this clonotype. J is TRBJ2-5 and V is TRBV11-2, with a possible D match to TRBD2 (6 bases). Germline CDR1 reads SGHAT; CDR2 reads FQNNGV. V was cut by 5 bases and J by 5 bases, with 15 bases left in between. The CDR3 totals 14 residues. The CDR3 reads CASSPLGSGETQYF. The CDR3 DNA reads as TGTGCCAGCAGCCCCCTAGGAAGCGGGGAGACCCAGTACTTC.

V and J are TRBV3-1 and TRBJ2-1; tentatively, D is TRBD2 (6 bases). Germline CDR1 and CDR2: LGHDT and YNNKEL (reference sequence). The CDR3 is 14 residues long. V lost 4 bases and J lost 9, with 16 bases in between. CDR3 in DNA: TGTGCCAGCAGCCCTCGACTAGTTGGGGCTGAGCAGTTCTTC. It encodes CASSPRLVGAEQFF.

The V and J genes are TRBV11-2 and TRBJ2-1, with 15 bases lining up with TRBD2. Germline CDR1 and CDR2: SGHAT and FQNNGV. This CDR3 has 20 residues. V trimming: 8 bases; J trimming: 5 bases; junction bases outside the gene matches: 19. The CDR3 DNA reads TGTGCCAGCGGATACCCCCCTACCGGGACTAGCGGGAGGACCCACAATGAGCAGTTCTTC. Protein product: CASGYPPTGTSGRTHNEQFF.

The chain links TRBV9 to TRBJ2-2; no firm D call. The germline V gene encodes CDR1 SGDLS and CDR2 YYNGEE. The CDR3 contains 13 residues. Trimming took 0 bases from V and 7 from J, leaving 7 bases between them. CDR3 amino acids: CASSVVVNGELFF. Here the CDR3 DNA reads TGTGCCAGCAGCGTAGTGGTGAACGGGGAGCTGTTTTTT. Variable domain in full (rest from reference TRBV9 and TRBJ2-2): DSGVTQTPKHLITATGQRVTLRCSPRSGDLSVYWYQQSLDQGLQFLIQYYNGEERAKGNILERFSAQQFPDLHSELNLSSLELGDSALYFCASSVVVNGELFFGEGSRLTVL.

This clonotype has more than one count but fewer than ten. The chain couples TRBV7-3 to TRBJ2-1; D is possibly TRBD1 or TRBD2 (6 bases each). Trimming took off 1 base at V and 7 bases at J, with 14 bases between the two ends. This CDR3 has 15 residues. Germline V gives CDR1 SGHTA, CDR2 FQGTGA. The CDR3 loop is CASSLKGGLLNEQFF. The CDR3 nucleotides are TGTGCCAGCAGCTTAAAGGGGGGCTTATTAAATGAGCAGTTCTTC.

This clonotype was found a few times. This chain uses TRBV7-9 with TRBJ2-1; 7 bases align to TRBD2. V lost 4 bases, J lost 2 bases, and 5 bases stayed unmatched. CDR3 length: 15 amino acids. CDR1 and CDR2 from the germline V gene are SEHNR and FQNEAQ (reference sequence). CDR3 sequence reads: CASSSSGITYNEQFF. The CDR3 nucleotides are TGTGCCAGCAGCTCGAGCGGGATCACCTACAATGAGCAGTTCTTC.

This clonotype was seen many times. The V call is TRBV2, the J call TRBJ2-5; TRBD2 agrees at 8 bases. The CDR3 runs 16 residues. The V gene end was trimmed by 3 bases and the J gene end by 3 bases; junction bases not matched to a gene: 9. In germline, CDR1 is SNHLY, CDR2 FYNNEI. CDR3 sequence: CASSDDSGKYKETQYF. The CDR3 region has the DNA TGTGCCAGCAGTGATGATAGCGGGAAATACAAAGAGACCCAGTACTTC.

The rearrangement links TRBV6-1 to TRBJ2-3; 7 bases fit TRBD1. The germline V gene encodes CDR1 MNHNS and CDR2 SASEGT. CDR3 length: 12 residues. Unmatched junction bases numbered 3, after V lost 8 bases and J lost 4 bases. The CDR3 bases are TGTGCCAGCGCAGGGGGAGCAGATACGCAGTATTTT. It translates to CASAGGADTQYF.

This clonotype was found a few times. The rearrangement uses TRBV2 and TRBJ2-7; maybe TRBD1 (7 bases). Trimming left V 4 bases short and J 4 bases short, with 11 bases between. The CDR3 runs to 13 residues. Germline CDR1 reads SNHLY; CDR2 reads FYNNEI. The CDR3 bases are TGTGCCAGCAGTGGGAGGGGGCCATACGAGCAGTACTTC. It specifies CASSGRGPYEQYF.

On this clonotype itself: One base away lies a much larger clone, so this may be a sequencing read error. V gene TRBV6-2 or TRBV6-3 combines with J gene TRBJ2-3, with a tentative D call TRBD2 (6 bases). CDR3 length equals 16 residues. V lost 8 bases and J lost 2, with 20 bases in between. Germline lookup yields CDR1 MNHEY and CDR2 SVGEGT. CDR3 sequence (DNA): TGTGCCAGCGCAGTAGGTGGGGGGACCCACACAGATACGCAGTATTTT. It yields the protein CASAVGGGTHTDTQYF.

The rearrangement joins TRBV12-3 or TRBV12-4 to TRBJ1-3, with TRBD1 as a possible D gene (5 bases). The CDR3 loop spans 15 amino acids. The ends were cut back, 2 bases at V and 2 bases at J, with 10 bases in the middle. CDR3 loop: CASSLNGGTGNTIYF. CDR3 DNA sequence: TGTGCCAGCAGTTTAAATGGGGGAACTGGAAACACCATATATTTT.

The chain couples TRBV18 to TRBJ2-2; 8 positions agree with TRBD2. Trimming took 3 bases from V and 1 from J; bases not matched to a gene: 10. The CDR3 runs 18 residues. Germline CDR1 reads KGHSH; CDR2 reads LQKENI. CDR3 region: CASSPLPGGLRNTGELFF. For the CDR3, the DNA is TGTGCCAGCTCACCGCTCCCGGGGGGGCTACGGAACACCGGGGAGCTGTTTTTT.

In its sample, this clonotype was seen once. The junction shows a germline mismatch at one end, possibly a read error. The chain employs TRBV5-1 and TRBJ2-5; 14 nucleotides align to TRBD2. CDR3 length: 17 residues. From germline, CDR1 is SGHRS and CDR2 YFSETQ. The CDR3 sequence is CASSPGLAGGWQETQYF. The CDR3 region has the DNA TGTGCCAGCAGCCCCGGACTAGCGGGAGGTTGGCAAGAGACCCAGTACTTC. The full variable domain, with the rest looked up from reference TRBV5-1 and TRBJ2-5, is KAGVTQTPRYLIKTRGQQVTLSCSPISGHRSVSWYQQTPGQGLQFLFEYFSETQRNKGNFPGRFSGRQFSNSRSEMNVSTLELGDSALYLCASSPGLAGGWQETQYFGPGTRLLVL.

The chain couples TRBV20-1 to TRBJ2-1; D assignment may be TRBD1 or TRBD2 (6 bases each). Germline assignment: CDR1 DFQATT and CDR2 SNEGSKA (reference sequence). The CDR3 length is 16 residues. V lost 5 bases to trimming and J lost 8 bases, with 25 bases between them. The chain's CDR3 is CSALGRWGAVLDEQFF. CDR3 DNA: TGCAGTGCTTTAGGAAGGTGGGGGGCGGTTTTGGATGAGCAGTTCTTC.

For this clonotype: Compared with germline, one end of the junction differs, possibly owing to a read error. CDR3 protein: CASSVAGVNQEQFF. CDR3 nucleotide sequence: TGTGCCAGCAGCGTAGCGGGAGTTAATCAGGAGCAGTTCTTC. The chain couples TRBV7-8 to TRBJ2-1; the match to TRBD2 covers 9 bases. The CDR3 is made up of 14 amino acids. Germline CDR1 is SGHVS and CDR2 is FQNEAQ.

The chain links TRBV5-8 to TRBJ2-1, with 9 bases fitting TRBD2. V shed 0 bases and J 7 bases; nucleotides not matched to a gene: 8. The CDR3 is 16 residues long. Per the germline V gene, CDR1 is SGHTS and CDR2 is YDEGEE. Here the CDR3 DNA reads TGTGCCAGCAGCTTGGGGATGGCGGGGGGGCAAAATGAGCAGTTCTTC. Its protein is CASSLGMAGGQNEQFF.

Remarks on this clonotype: This may stem from a read error, because a much larger clone lies one nucleotide away. The CDR3 DNA reads TGTGCCAGCTCCCCTAGCAGGCAAGAGACCCAGTACTTC. Its protein is CASSPSRQETQYF. The chain employs TRBV2 and TRBJ2-5; tentatively, D is TRBD2 (5 bases). CDR1 is SNHLY, CDR2 FYNNEI, per germline. V was shortened by 8 bases and J by 2 bases, with 12 bases between the two germline ends. There are 13 residues in the CDR3.

This clonotype appeared many times. V gene TRBV20-1 combines with J gene TRBJ2-7; 9 bases match TRBD2. Per germline, CDR1 DFQATT and CDR2 SNEGSKA (reference sequence). The ends lost 6 bases at V and 3 bases at J; junction bases unmatched: 6. The CDR3 runs to 13 residues. The CDR3 reads CSALAGVDYEQYF. CDR3 DNA: TGCAGTGCCTTAGCGGGGGTTGACTACGAGCAGTACTTC.

This clonotype was detected only once. The chain employs TRBV19 and TRBJ1-5, with unresolved D. This CDR3 region has 13 residues. Germline CDR1 LNHDA, CDR2 SQIVND (reference sequence). V lost 6 bases to trimming and J lost 5 bases, with 11 bases between them. DNA for the CDR3: TGTGCCAGTAGCATCTACAGCGATCAGCCCCAGCATTTT. Protein: CASSIYSDQPQHF.

This clonotype was seen repeatedly, ten times or more. The genes are TRBV6-1 and TRBJ2-2; possible D gene TRBD1, 5 bases. The CDR3 loop spans 15 amino acids. V lost 6 bases and J lost 0, with 11 bases in between. In germline, CDR1 is MNHNS, CDR2 SASEGT. The CDR3 region is CASRRQSTNTGELFF. In DNA, the CDR3 is TGTGCCAGCAGGAGACAGTCTACGAACACCGGGGAGCTGTTTTTT.

The chain combines TRBV20-1 with TRBJ1-2, with 8 positions matching TRBD1. There are 14 residues in the CDR3. The J segment lost 6 bases and the V segment lost 0 bases, leaving 6 bases of the junction unmatched. The germline V gene has CDR1 DFQATT and CDR2 SNEGSKA (reference sequence). The CDR3 here is CSARDLGQGDGYTF. CDR3 DNA sequence: TGCAGTGCTAGAGATTTAGGACAGGGCGATGGCTACACCTTC.

Only a few counts were recorded for this clonotype. The chain is built from TRBV6-1 and TRBJ2-5; 7 bases agree with TRBD1. In germline, CDR1 is MNHNS, CDR2 SASEGT. This CDR3 contains 14 residues. Unmatched junction bases numbered 10, after V lost 3 bases and J lost 9 bases. The CDR3 loop reads CASSDRWDSRAQYF. The DNA for the CDR3 is TGTGCCAGCAGTGACCGCTGGGACAGTCGGGCCCAGTACTTC.

As for this clonotype: A much larger clone lies one base from this, so it may be a read error. The chain links TRBV27 to TRBJ2-3, with D perhaps matching TRBD1 (6 bases). This CDR3 spans 15 amino acids. Trimming cost V 7 bases and J 1 base, with 15 bases left between them. The germline CDR1 and CDR2 sequences are MNHEY and SMNVEV (reference sequence). The CDR3 sequence is CASNSTGRRTDTQYF. The CDR3 DNA sequence: TGTGCCAGCAATTCGACAGGACGTCGCACAGATACGCAGTATTTT.

The chain is built from TRBV7-9 and TRBJ1-5, with D possibly TRBD1 on 6 matching bases. Between the trimmed V and J ends, which lost 5 bases and 7 bases, there was a span of 18 bases. CDR1 is SEHNR and CDR2 is FQNEAQ in the germline V gene (reference sequence). The CDR3 sequence is 15 residues long. CDR3 nucleotides: TGTGCCAGCAGCCCAAAGGGGGGGGGATTCCAGCCCCAGCATTTT. It translates to CASSPKGGGFQPQHF.

This clonotype was picked up many times. The rearrangement joins TRBV28 to TRBJ2-7, with D possibly matching TRBD2 (5 bases). The length of the CDR3 is 12 residues. The V and J ends lost 6 bases and 3 bases respectively, with 9 bases between them. Germline assignment: CDR1 MDHEN and CDR2 SYDVKM. The CDR3 loop is CASSSGVYEQYF. CDR3 DNA: TGTGCCAGCAGCTCCGGGGTCTACGAGCAGTACTTC. The variable domain in full, with the rest retrieved from reference TRBV28 and TRBJ2-7, is DVKVTQSSRYLVKRTGEKVFLECVQDMDHENMFWYRQDPGLGLRLIYFSYDVKMKEKGDIPEGYSVSREKKERFSLILESASTNQTSMYLCASSSGVYEQYFGPGTRLTVT.

This clonotype was counted many times. V and J are TRBV30 and TRBJ2-5; 9 bases are shared with TRBD2. This CDR3 has 14 amino acids. CDR1 and CDR2 (germline): GTSNPN, SVGIG (reference sequence). J lost 2 bases, V lost 4 bases, and 5 bases had no gene match. The CDR3 region has the DNA TGTGCCTGGACGTCAGCGGGAGGACAAGAGACCCAGTACTTC. It translates to CAWTSAGGQETQYF. Full variable domain (remainder filled in from reference TRBV30 and TRBJ2-5): SQTIHQWPATLVQPVGSPLSLECTVEGTSNPNLYWYRQAAGRGLQLLFYSVGIGQISSEVPQNLSASRPQDRQFILSSKKLLLSDSGFYLCAWTSAGGQETQYFGPGTRLLVL.